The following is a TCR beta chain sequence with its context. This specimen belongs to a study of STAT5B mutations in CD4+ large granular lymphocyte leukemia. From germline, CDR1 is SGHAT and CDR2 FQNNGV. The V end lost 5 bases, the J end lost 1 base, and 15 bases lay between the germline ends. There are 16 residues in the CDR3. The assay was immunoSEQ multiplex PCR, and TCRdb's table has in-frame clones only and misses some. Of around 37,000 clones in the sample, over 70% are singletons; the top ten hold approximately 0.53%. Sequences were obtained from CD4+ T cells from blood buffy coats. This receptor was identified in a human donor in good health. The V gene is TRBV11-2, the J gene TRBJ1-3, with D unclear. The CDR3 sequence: CASSGKFGSSGNTIYF. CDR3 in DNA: TGTGCCAGCAGCGGGAAGTTCGGGTCTTCTGGAAACACCATATATTTT.